This T cell receptor (beta chain) was retrieved from a study of T cell responses to AZD1222 COVID-19 vaccine (TCRdb year 2021). Looking at the study overall: A total of about 230 trial participants underwent TCR sequencing, of whom nearly 210 received two doses of AZD1222 and some 25 received two doses of the MenACWY control vaccine. Trial participants were enrolled by age into 18-55, 56-69 and 70-plus year subgroups, with approximately 160, 26 and 62 TCR-sequenced participants respectively.

The CDR3 covers 15 residues, taking in both the cysteine and the phenylalanine. CDR3 DNA is the only sequence kept; it has 45 bases, read in frame from the first base. The germline V gene supplies CDR1 SGHTA and CDR2 FQGTGA. Deletion took 4 bases off V and 5 bases off J, with a span of 15 bases between the germline ends. Beyond this particular receptor, the publication reports: A significant rise in spike-specific TCR breadth and depth was observed after two AZD1222 doses relative to day 0 and relative to MenACWY recipients. Most participants were white British and females outnumbered males, and the authors suggested that clonal diversity may have been underestimated. Conclusions about previously exposed vaccinees were limited because only a handful of AZD1222 recipients were SARS-CoV-2 seropositive at baseline. In the small 56-69-year group, the increase in depth fell short of significance, most likely because of low power. Epitopes outside the regions mutated in the B.1.351 and B.1.1.7 variants were reportedly recognized by nearly half of the unique spike-specific TCRs. The whole spike protein was spanned by vaccine-associated CD4 TCRs, and dominant responses were seen in regions 160-218 and 743-854. Because no samples from the day 14 peak response were available, repertoires could be characterized only after the peak T cell response.

The CDR3 regions of human TCRbeta chains were analyzed by immunosequencing. The original methods were these. TCRs in the repertoires were compared against a reference library of SARS-CoV-2-specific TCRs that had been generated with the MIRA antigen-specificity platform. Breadth was defined as the fraction of unique TCRs that were SARS-CoV-2-associated. Depth was defined as the fraction of total T cells that were SARS-CoV-2-associated. Each spike-specific TCR was assigned to its reactive spike region and to a CD4 or CD8 class using the MIRA data. Log10-transformed breadth and depth values were compared by one-way ANOVA with Sidak's multiple comparisons tests. Here the immuneACCESS table is served through TCRdb, limited to in-frame sequences with V and J called. Missing clones are a known gap in these copies; in checked studies unresolved V genes cover under half, and the rest lacks a known reason. D and trimming come from the DNA, and the V and J calls and clone size come from that table. The sample table contains over 150,000 clones; only one count was recorded for approximately 90% of them. In total, the top ten clones hold approximately 3.7% of the sample.

In the case of this clone: The specificity of this receptor is unknown. Within one base of it there is no much larger clone, and no base qualities were kept.

In the paper's terms, the time point label means: about 28 days (+/-7) after the second vaccine dose. AZD1222 recipients with second doses at about 4 weeks or about 12 weeks were pooled, because spike-specific TCR depth and breadth did not differ between schedules. Samples from vaccinated people were obtained from the UK trials COV001 and COV002, which included a single-blind randomized controlled phase 2/3 trial of AZD1222 (ChAdOx1 nCoV-19) in healthy adults. Trial participant PBMC samples were collected at day 0 and day 28 after the second dose for TCRbeta chain sequencing. The rearranged segments are TRBV7-3 and TRBJ1-5; TRBD1 is a weak D gene call, 5 bases matching. Specimen: peripheral blood, collected 28 days after the second AZD1222 dose. This TCR was sampled from an adult who received the AZD1222 COVID-19 vaccine. The DNA sequence is TGTGCCAGCAGCTCGGGGACCCTGCGCGATCAGCCCCAGCATTTT. Translated, it reads CASSSGTLRDQPQHF.